The 5 T cell receptor beta chains reported below all come from one sample, sequenced in a study of vaccination effects on CD4 cells after COVID-19. The table came from immunoSEQ multiplex PCR; TCRdb's copy has only in-frame clones and leaves some out. The data hold tens of thousands of clones, with approximately 72% observed a single time. These receptors have no known antigen. With about ten days of culture completed, CD4+ T cells were isolated. The sequencing used CD4+ T cells from PBMCs cultured without peptide, collected before COVID-19 vaccination. These receptors were obtained from a human donor who had a prior SARS-CoV-2 infection.

V usage is TRBV7-9 and J usage is TRBJ2-3; D remains ambiguous. Trimming pared 1 base from V and 0 bases from J, leaving 8 bases between. The CDR3 is 15 residues long. Germline CDR1 is SEHNR and CDR2 is FQNEAQ (reference sequence). The CDR3 loop is CASSLGFLSTDTQYF. The CDR3 region has the DNA TGTGCCAGCAGCTTAGGCTTCCTTAGCACAGATACGCAGTATTTT.

The chain joins TRBV5-5 to TRBJ2-2; unclear D gene. This CDR3 is 13 amino acids long. Deletions cut 5 bases from V and 5 bases from J, with 10 bases between. Germline CDR1 is SGHKS and CDR2 is YYEKEE (reference sequence). Here the CDR3 reads CASSRPPTGELFF. In nucleotides, the CDR3 is TGTGCCAGCAGTCGACCCCCAACCGGGGAGCTGTTTTTT.

The genes are TRBV4-3 and TRBJ2-1, with 10 bases lining up with TRBD2. V lost 4 bases to trimming and J lost 6 bases; unmatched junction nucleotides: 9. Germline V gives CDR1 LGHNA, CDR2 YSLEER. The CDR3 is 16 amino acids. In DNA, the CDR3 is TGCGCCAGCAGCCGAACTCCAGCGGGAGGGCCCAATGAGCAGTTCTTC. This encodes CASSRTPAGGPNEQFF.

In DNA, the CDR3 is TGTGCCAGCAGCGCCTCCTCTAGCGGGGGCACCTACGAGCAGTACTTC. It translates to CASSASSSGGTYEQYF. The V and J genes are TRBV12-1 and TRBJ2-7; the table names TRBD2, a call not compared with the DNA. TRBV12-1 is deemed a pseudogene. The CDR3 has 16 residues.

The chain joins TRBV15 to TRBJ1-5; 8 nucleotides match TRBD1. Germline V gives CDR1 LNHNV, CDR2 YYDKDF (reference sequence). This CDR3 region has 15 residues. The ends lost 5 bases at V and 5 bases at J; junction bases unmatched: 8. DNA for the CDR3: TGTGCCACCAGCGCCAAACAGGGGGTCGATCAGCCCCAGCATTTT. Residues: CATSAKQGVDQPQHF.